These 10 T cell receptor beta chains came from one sample sequenced in a study of blood T cells in healthy people across ages. With a J-beta primer mix and a sample-barcoded 5' primer, a second PCR ran 7 to 11 cycles. In TCRdb, the 5' RACE reads were re-called with MiXCR into one record per CDR3 protein. This table has a few hundred thousand distinct CDR3 sequences, about 25% appearing once. Sequencing used blood. The receptors were gathered from a woman in her 70s in good health.

This clonotype turned up a few times. One end of the junction varies from germline; a read error may be responsible. This chain uses TRBV5-5 with TRBJ1-4, with D tentatively TRBD1 (5 bases). The length of the CDR3 is 16 residues. The germline CDR1 and CDR2 sequences are SGHKS and YYEKEE (reference sequence). The CDR3 bases are TGTGCCAGCAGCTTGGAGGCCAGGGAAGGAAATGAAAAGCTGTTTTTT. As protein: CASSLEAREGNEKLFF.

CDR3 nucleotides: TGTGCCAGCAGCTTAGATGGAGGGGGGGAGACCCAGTACTTC. Translation: CASSLDGGGETQYF. The V and J genes are TRBV11-3 and TRBJ2-7, with D possibly being TRBD1 or TRBD2 (6 bases each). Gene TRBJ2-5 matches the end of the DNA better, so the J call may be wrong. From germline, CDR1 is SGHNT and CDR2 YENEEA. The CDR3 sequence is 14 residues long.

This clonotype was seen a handful of times. The chain links TRBV7-2 to TRBJ2-3; perhaps TRBD2 as D (5 bases). Germline lookup yields CDR1 SGHTA and CDR2 FQGNSA. The CDR3 spans 14 residues. V was pared by 2 bases and J by 4 bases, with 10 bases between. The CDR3 nucleotides read TGTGCCAGCAGCTTAAGGGAGAAGGCAGATACGCAGTATTTT. It codes for CASSLREKADTQYF.

The gene calls are TRBV7-9 and TRBJ1-4, with 11 positions matching TRBD1. CDR1 is SEHNR, CDR2 FQNEAQ, per germline (reference sequence). CDR3 length: 14 residues. V shed 3 bases, J shed 8 bases, and the junction held 2 bases outside the gene matches. CDR3 nucleotides: TGTGCCAGCAGCTTCAGGACAGGGGGCGAAAAACTGTTTTTT. It translates to CASSFRTGGEKLFF.

The chain recombines TRBV10-2 with TRBJ1-1; D perhaps matches TRBD1 (5 bases). Trimming took off 6 bases at V and 0 bases at J, with 14 bases between the two ends. Germline V CDR1 and CDR2: WSHSY, SAAADI. The CDR3 has 15 residues. Here the CDR3 reads CASSAPQGMNTEAFF. The CDR3 DNA follows: TGCGCCAGCAGCGCTCCCCAGGGAATGAACACTGAAGCTTTCTTT.

This clonotype was seen repeatedly, ten times or more. The V and J genes are TRBV10-3 and TRBJ2-7, with D possibly matching TRBD2 (5 bases). This CDR3 is built from 13 residues. V lost 0 bases, J lost 6 bases, and 9 bases lay in between. Germline V gene sequence: CDR1 ENHRY, CDR2 SYGVKD. The CDR3 coding sequence is TGTGCCATCAGTGAGTCGAGTGGGAGCGAGCAGTACTTC. Residues: CAISESSGSEQYF.

This chain uses TRBV15 with TRBJ1-3; weak D call: TRBD1 (5 bases). Germline loops: CDR1 LNHNV, CDR2 YYDKDF (reference sequence). The CDR3 covers 14 residues. V was pared by 8 bases and J by 0 bases, with 11 bases between. The CDR3 loop is CATSRGPSGNTIYF. The CDR3 DNA follows: TGTGCCACCTCAAGGGGTCCCTCTGGAAACACCATATATTTT.

A few counts support this clonotype. CDR3 region: CSARDRARTDTQYF. DNA of the CDR3: TGCAGTGCTAGAGATCGGGCCCGCACAGATACGCAGTATTTT. V usage is TRBV20-1 and J usage is TRBJ2-3; D is unclear. Germline V gives CDR1 DFQATT, CDR2 SNEGSKA (reference sequence). V gave up 0 bases and J gave up 1 base, with 8 bases separating them. The CDR3 runs to 14 residues.

This clonotype was observed a few times. The chain recombines TRBV2 with TRBJ2-7; the match to TRBD1 covers 7 bases. The germline gives CDR1 SNHLY, CDR2 FYNNEI. The CDR3 runs to 12 residues. Trimming at V came to 6 bases and at J to 3 bases, leaving 2 bases not matched to a gene. The CDR3 DNA sequence: TGTGCCAGCAGGGGGGACAGCTACGAGCAGTACTTC. Residues: CASRGDSYEQYF.

This clonotype showed up just a few times. The DNA of the CDR3 is TGCAGTGCTCCGTCAGCCCCAACTAATGAAAAACTGTTTTTT. Its translation: CSAPSAPTNEKLFF. The chain is built from TRBV20-1 and TRBJ1-4; D call uncertain. The V end was cut by 5 bases, the J end by 0 bases, with 10 bases between. This CDR3 has 14 amino acids. Germline values: CDR1 DFQATT, CDR2 SNEGSKA (reference sequence).